This T cell receptor beta chain was sequenced in a study of control samples from healthy donors and cancer patients. The trim removed 2 bases at V and 6 bases at J, leaving 8 bases unmatched. Germline CDR1 SGHDT, CDR2 YYEEEE. This CDR3 spans 15 amino acids. Clones were read by immunoSEQ multiplex PCR, and TCRdb kept only the in-frame ones, dropping some. Found here are fewer than 90,000 clones, approximately 80% of them singletons; the top ten hold 25% to 35%. This receptor was taken from a man aged 50 to 59 in good health. The chain recombines TRBV5-6 with TRBJ1-1; 9 positions agree with TRBD1. The sequencing sample was made of blood. The CDR3 nucleotides are TGTGCCAGCAGCTTCCGGGACAGGGTGACGGCTGAAGCTTTCTTT. Its protein is CASSFRDRVTAEAFF.